This record covers a single T cell receptor beta chain. Its binding antigen is unknown. No base quality values were provided; no much bigger clone lies one nucleotide off. The cysteine opens and the phenylalanine closes a CDR3 of 12 amino acids. CDR3 DNA only is kept here, 36 bases in frame from base 1. CDR1 and CDR2 were assigned from the germline V gene (reference sequence) as SGHKS and YYEKEE. V and J are trimmed by 2 bases and 6 bases, and the gene matches miss 1 base of the junction. This sample was taken from a study of OX40 agonist ivuxolimab in advanced cancers. A note on the overall study: Ivuxolimab was an agonistic, fully human IgG2 monoclonal antibody directed against OX40 (CD134), a costimulatory receptor. Intravenous ivuxolimab was administered to patients every 2 weeks at six dose levels: 0.01, 0.1, 0.3, 1.5, 3 and 10 mg/kg. Of the approximately 50 patients in dose escalation, 19 had hepatocellular carcinoma, some 15 had melanoma, 9 had renal cell carcinoma and 9 had head and neck cancer. In the dose-escalation cohort, roughly 80% of patients were male, and the mean age was approximately 64 years, with a range of 23 to 79. Patients were allowed to have had prior anti-PD-1, anti-PD-L1 or anti-CTLA-4 therapy, and less than 45% of the dose-escalation patients had previously received checkpoint inhibitors. Partial responses were achieved by three dose-escalation patients, of whom one had hepatocellular carcinoma and two had cutaneous melanoma. Peripheral TCRbeta sequencing was intended to test whether TCR sequence diversity was altered and clonal T-cell expansion was caused by ivuxolimab. The paper reports the monotherapy dose-escalation portion (N of about 54 patients) of the phase I ivuxolimab trial.

To sequence the TCRbeta CDR3 region, genomic DNA was isolated from the sorted cells. The immunoSEQ Assay was used to sequence the TCRbeta CDR3 regions. TCRdb took this table from immuneACCESS and kept in-frame rearrangements with V and J called. Such tables lack part of the clones; where checked against another copy, unresolved V genes explain under half of the gap, and the rest is unexplained. The table for this sample lists approximately 66,000 clones; around 88% of them were counted only once. 0.45% to 0.65% of the sample is held by the ten biggest clonotypes. Patients with autoimmune disease history or receiving systemic immunosuppression were excluded from the trial. In every dose cohort, peripheral blood was drawn for TCR sequencing at baseline, cycle 4 day 1, and cycle 7 day 1. The samples were taken from a phase I, first-in-human, multicenter, open-label dose-escalation trial of ivuxolimab. Adults with locally advanced or metastatic melanoma, renal cell, hepatocellular, or head and neck squamous cell carcinoma were enrolled in the trial. Before TCR sequencing, CD4+ and CD8+ T cells were separately sorted from peripheral blood.

Overall study outcomes, separate from this receptor: At doses from 0.1 to 3.0 mg/kg, clonal expansion was seen in both CD4+ and CD8+ blood T cells between baseline and week 6. Partial responders in the 0.1-3.0 mg/kg groups had among the lowest normalized peripheral clonal expansion, especially among CD8+ T cells. On average, CD8+ T cells showed more expanded clones than CD4+ T cells after ivuxolimab. Low levels of normalized T-cell clonal expansion were also seen in some patients who did not respond. The antigen specificity of the clonally expanded peripheral T cells was not determined.

The TCR comes from an adult with an advanced solid tumor such as melanoma, head and neck, liver or kidney cancer. The sample here was CD4+ or CD8+ T cells sorted from blood, taken in a trial of the OX40 agonist ivuxolimab. This receptor chain uses TRBV5-5 and TRBJ1-1, and 7 junction bases match TRBD1. The DNA is TGTGCCAGCAGCTTTGGACAGGCTGAAGCTTTCTTT. It specifies CASSFGQAEAFF.